This T cell receptor beta chain came from a study of shared clonotypes between healthy human individuals. Study-level background: A donor's plate count was three for CD4 naive and three for CD4 memory; CD8 naive had two and CD8 memory one.

Data came from immunoSEQ multiplex PCR; TCRdb stores just in-frame clones and leaves some out. The sample contains roughly 2.2 million clones, roughly 90% of which appear only once. The V end lost 8 bases, the J end lost 7 bases, and 20 bases lay between the germline ends. The CDR3 loop spans 15 amino acids. CDR1 and CDR2 from the germline V gene are MDHEN and SYDVKM. Sample: naive CD4+ T cells from PBMCs. Sample subset: CD45RA+ positively selected. The receptor was isolated from a man in his late teens or twenties in good health. Some clones in this sample may be carry-over from other donors' samples. The rearrangement joins TRBV28 to TRBJ1-4; unclear D gene. CDR3 region: CASGSPTVGGEKLFF. The CDR3 DNA sequence: TGTGCCAGCGGATCACCCACGGTGGGCGGTGAAAAACTGTTTTTT.